A single sample is the source of the 27 T cell receptor beta chains below, sequenced in a study of response to subunit inactivated influenza vaccine. TCRdb reanalysed the RT-PCR reads using MiXCR and keeps one entry per CDR3 protein. In the table there are approximately 250,000 distinct CDR3 sequences, 12% of which are singletons. The input for sequencing was non-naive T cells sorted from PBMCs, taken less than 15 days before vaccination. The receptors were sampled from a man aged 50 to 60 who received an inactivated influenza vaccine.

CDR3 DNA: TGTGCCAGCAGGCGGACAGGGTCGTCAGAGACCCAGTACTTC. Residues: CASRRTGSSETQYF. This sequence joins TRBV7-2 and TRBJ2-5; TRBD1 aligns across 8 bases. CDR3 length equals 14 residues. Trimming took 6 bases from V and 4 from J; bases not matched to a gene: 7. Germline V gene sequence: CDR1 SGHTA, CDR2 FQGNSA.

This clonotype was seen a few times. The rearrangement links TRBV2 to TRBJ1-2; no clear D. Trimming removed 2 bases at V and 4 bases at J, with 8 bases between. The CDR3 totals 13 residues. Germline V gene sequence: CDR1 SNHLY, CDR2 FYNNEI. CDR3 region: CASSEITLYGYTF. The CDR3 bases are TGTGCCAGCAGTGAAATAACTCTCTATGGCTACACCTTC.

The sample holds a few counts of this clonotype. This sequence joins TRBV12-3 or TRBV12-4 and TRBJ2-1; D unresolved. The CDR3 extends over 14 amino acids. Trimming removed 5 bases from V and 0 bases from J, with 8 bases in between. The chain's CDR3 is CASSLYSSYNEQFF. For the CDR3, the DNA is TGTGCCAGCAGTCTTTATAGCTCCTACAATGAGCAGTTCTTC.

This clonotype came up a few times. The chain couples TRBV19 to TRBJ1-6; no firm D call. CDR1 is LNHDA, CDR2 SQIVND, per germline (reference sequence). CDR3 length: 15 amino acids. The V and J ends lost 3 bases and 7 bases respectively, with 13 bases between them. DNA of the CDR3: TGTGCCAGTAGTATTGGGGTCAGCGAAAATTCACCCCTCCACTTT. Translating it yields CASSIGVSENSPLHF.

V and J are TRBV7-6 and TRBJ1-5; D call uncertain. This CDR3 has 14 residues. From germline, CDR1 is SGHVS and CDR2 FNYEAQ. V lost 1 base and J 4 bases, leaving 8 bases between the germline ends. The CDR3 loop reads CASSLGPGNQPQHF. In nucleotides, the CDR3 is TGTGCCAGCAGCTTAGGTCCGGGAAATCAGCCCCAGCATTTT.

The sample holds many counts of this clonotype. This sequence joins TRBV5-5 and TRBJ2-2; D perhaps matches TRBD2 (5 bases). This CDR3 spans 14 amino acids. Trimming shortened V by 0 bases and J by 7 bases, and 10 bases separated the two germline ends. In germline, CDR1 is SGHKS, CDR2 YYEKEE (reference sequence). CDR3: CASSLGLWGGELFF. The CDR3 bases are TGTGCCAGCAGCTTGGGACTATGGGGCGGGGAGCTGTTTTTT.

This clonotype was seen more than once but under ten times. The J gene is TRBJ1-2, the V gene TRBV25-1, with D unclear. Trimming pared 4 bases from V and 3 bases from J, leaving 24 bases between. The V gene's germline CDR1 is MGHDK and CDR2 SYGVNS. CDR3 size: 18 residues. The chain's CDR3 is CASSARAGTSIGDYGYTF. The CDR3 DNA sequence: TGTGCCAGCAGTGCCCGGGCGGGAACCTCAATTGGAGACTATGGCTACACCTTC.

This clonotype was observed a handful of times. J is TRBJ2-2 and V is TRBV12-3 or TRBV12-4; D perhaps matches TRBD1 (6 bases). There are 13 residues in the CDR3. Trimming left V 7 bases short and J 7 bases short, with 13 bases between. CDR3 DNA: TGTGCCAGCACTAAAAGGGGGAGCGGGGAGCTGTTTTTT. This codes for CASTKRGSGELFF.

This clonotype appeared a few times. The CDR3 nucleotides read TGTGCCAGCAAACGGGACAGGGTGGTCAATCAGCCCCAGCATTTT. Its protein product is CASKRDRVVNQPQHF. The V gene is TRBV6-2 or TRBV6-3, the J gene TRBJ1-5, with 9 bases that match TRBD1. The CDR3 consists of 15 residues. Germline loops: CDR1 MNHEY, CDR2 SVGEGT. V shed 7 bases and J 3 bases; nucleotides not matched to a gene: 7.

The rearrangement joins TRBV6-4 to TRBJ2-2; 8 positions agree with TRBD1. There are 16 residues in the CDR3. Trimming at V came to 0 bases and at J to 3 bases, leaving 3 bases not matched to a gene. Germline V CDR1 and CDR2: MRHNA, SNTAGT. Written as DNA, the CDR3 is TGTGCCAGCAGTGACTCGGGCAGGGGGCACACCGGGGAGCTGTTTTTT. Its protein product is CASSDSGRGHTGELFF.

The chain couples TRBV12-3 or TRBV12-4 to TRBJ2-2, with D unresolved. The germline V and J ends were trimmed by 1 base and 4 bases, with 7 bases remaining between them. This CDR3 spans 14 amino acids. The CDR3 loop reads CASSLGATTGELFF. In DNA, the CDR3 is TGTGCCAGCAGTTTAGGAGCGACCACCGGGGAGCTGTTTTTT.

V is TRBV2 and J is TRBJ1-1; the D gene is possibly TRBD1 (6 bases). V gave up 6 bases and J gave up 2 bases, with 10 bases separating them. Per germline, CDR1 SNHLY and CDR2 FYNNEI. CDR3 length equals 13 residues. CDR3 nucleotide sequence: TGTGCCAGCAGCCAGGGGCATAACACTGAAGCTTTCTTT. It translates to CASSQGHNTEAFF.

This clonotype was counted a few times. CDR3 in amino acids: CASSILRGPLETQYF. The CDR3 bases are TGTGCCAGCAGCATCCTCCGGGGGCCCTTAGAGACCCAGTACTTC. The chain uses TRBV7-8 and TRBJ2-5; D possibly matches TRBD1 or TRBD2 (6 bases each). The V gene lost 5 bases and the J gene lost 4 bases, with 17 bases spanning the gap. Germline CDR1 is SGHVS and CDR2 is FQNEAQ. The CDR3 loop spans 15 amino acids.

The chain employs TRBV15 and TRBJ2-3; D is possibly TRBD2 (7 bases). The CDR3 is made up of 18 amino acids. Germline CDR1 reads LNHNV; CDR2 reads YYDKDF (reference sequence). V lost 1 base and J lost 2, with 19 bases in between. As DNA, the CDR3 is TGTGCCACCAGCAGAGGGGACGGGGGGCAAACAATCACAGATACGCAGTATTTT. This gives the protein CATSRGDGGQTITDTQYF. The variable domain in full, with the rest retrieved from reference TRBV15 and TRBJ2-3, is DAMVIQNPRYQVTQFGKPVTLSCSQTLNHNVMYWYQQKSSQAPKLLFHYYDKDFNNEADTPDNFQSRRPNTSFCFLDIRSPGLGDTAMYLCATSRGDGGQTITDTQYFGPGTRLTVL.

The V gene is TRBV12-3 or TRBV12-4, the J gene TRBJ2-3; D is possibly TRBD2 (6 bases). The CDR3 has 13 residues. DNA of the CDR3: TGTGGCAGTAGTCCTGGGGGGTCAGATACGCAGTATTTT. This codes for CGSSPGGSDTQYF.

V is TRBV4-1 and J is TRBJ1-2; TRBD1 might be the D (5 bases). The V gene lost 1 base and the J gene lost 3 bases, with 12 bases spanning the gap. Germline V lookup: CDR1 MGHRA, CDR2 YSYEKL. This CDR3 is built from 15 residues. Here the CDR3 reads CASSQVMGLDYGYTF. The CDR3, as DNA: TGCGCCAGCAGCCAAGTTATGGGGCTCGACTATGGCTACACCTTC.

This clonotype was counted at least ten times. V usage is TRBV29-1 and J usage is TRBJ2-3; 13 bases are a match to TRBD2. V lost 7 bases to trimming and J lost 2 bases; unmatched junction nucleotides: 9. CDR1 and CDR2 from the germline V gene are SQVTM and ANQGSEA. CDR3 length: 16 residues. The CDR3 region is CSAAMTSGGTTDTQYF. The DNA of the CDR3 is TGCAGCGCCGCAATGACTAGCGGGGGGACCACAGATACGCAGTATTTT.

This clonotype was picked up many times. The V gene is TRBV20-1, the J gene TRBJ1-6; tentative D call: TRBD1 (5 bases). Germline assignment: CDR1 DFQATT and CDR2 SNEGSKA (reference sequence). The CDR3 sequence is 13 residues long. The V end was cut by 6 bases, the J end by 4 bases, with 10 bases between. CDR3 sequence (DNA): TGCAGTGCGGATACAGGTTATAATTCACCCCTCCACTTT. Translation gives CSADTGYNSPLHF.

V usage is TRBV10-3 and J usage is TRBJ1-3; 8 bases are shared with TRBD1. Germline trimming cut 0 bases from V and 8 bases from J; bases unmatched to any gene: 0. Germline CDR1 is ENHRY and CDR2 is SYGVKD. The CDR3 totals 13 residues. CDR3 residues: CAISESTGDTIYF. The CDR3 nucleotides read TGTGCCATCAGTGAGTCGACAGGGGACACCATATATTTT.

This clonotype came up a few times. CDR3 bases: TGTGCCAGCAGTTTATACAGGAACACTGAAGCTTTCTTT. Amino acid sequence: CASSLYRNTEAFF. This chain uses TRBV27 with TRBJ1-1; D unclear. This CDR3 is built from 13 residues. Germline assignment: CDR1 MNHEY and CDR2 SMNVEV (reference sequence). The V and J ends lost 1 base and 1 base respectively, with 4 bases between them.

As to this clonotype: Relative to the germline gene, one junction end is altered; a read error may explain this. The chain carries TRBV5-1 and TRBJ2-7; D possibly uses TRBD1 or TRBD2 (5 bases each). The CDR3 runs to 15 residues. CDR1 is SGHRS, CDR2 YFSETQ, per germline. The chain's CDR3 is CASMISGTEDYEQCF. The CDR3 DNA reads as TGCGCCAGCATGATTTCCGGGACGGAAGACTACGAGCAGTGCTTC. The full variable domain, in which reference TRBV5-1 and TRBJ2-7 provide the parts outside the CDR3, is KAGVTQTPRYLIKTRGQQVTLSCSPISGHRSVSWYQQTPGQGLQFLFEYFSETQRNKGNFPGRFSGRQFSNSRSEMNVSTLELGDSALYLCASMISGTEDYEQCFGPGTRLTVT.

This clonotype was recorded a few times. The V gene is TRBV13, the J gene TRBJ1-3; no definite D call. With 0 bases removed from V and 4 bases from J, the gap between germline ends came to 13 bases. Germline V gene lookup returns CDR1 PRHDT and CDR2 FYEKMQ (reference sequence). This CDR3 has 16 residues. CDR3 protein: CASSLGPGALGNTIYF. Here the CDR3 DNA reads TGTGCCAGCAGCTTAGGCCCTGGCGCTCTGGGAAACACCATATATTTT.

This chain uses TRBV7-9 with TRBJ1-5; D is uncertain. CDR3 length equals 14 residues. V was clipped by 1 base and J by 3 bases, with 7 bases between them. In germline, CDR1 is SEHNR, CDR2 FQNEAQ (reference sequence). The CDR3 is CASSLGGYNQPQHF. CDR3 sequence (DNA): TGTGCCAGCAGCTTAGGGGGATACAATCAGCCCCAGCATTTT. Using reference TRBV7-9 and TRBJ1-5 for the parts outside the CDR3, the full variable domain is DTGVSQNPRHKITKRGQNVTFRCDPISEHNRLYWYRQTLGQGPEFLTYFQNEAQLEKSRLLSDRFSAERPKGSFSTLEIQRTEQGDSAMYLCASSLGGYNQPQHFGDGTRLSIL.

CDR3 coding DNA: TGTGCCAGCAGCCTGGCGGGACCCTCCTACGAGCAGTACTTC. Amino acids: CASSLAGPSYEQYF. The rearrangement links TRBV5-4 to TRBJ2-7; the D gene is possibly TRBD2 (6 bases). The CDR3 loop spans 14 amino acids. Germline values: CDR1 SGHNT, CDR2 YYREEE (reference sequence). V shed 4 bases and J shed 0 bases, with 11 bases lying between them.

The chain uses TRBV4-3 and TRBJ2-3; D gene ambiguous. Trimming removed 1 base from V and 0 bases from J, with 5 bases in between. The germline V gene encodes CDR1 LGHNA and CDR2 YSLEER. This CDR3 has 14 amino acids. In DNA, the CDR3 is TGCGCCAGCAGCCAAGGGGTGAGCACAGATACGCAGTATTTT. Encoded protein: CASSQGVSTDTQYF.

This clonotype was found a few times. The genes are TRBV20-1 and TRBJ2-5, with D possibly TRBD2 on 5 matching bases. The CDR3 extends over 13 amino acids. CDR1 is DFQATT, CDR2 SNEGSKA, per germline (reference sequence). Trimming cost V 1 base and J 5 bases, with 11 bases left between them. This CDR3 reads CSARVERWETQYF. CDR3 nucleotides: TGCAGTGCTAGAGTGGAGCGGTGGGAGACCCAGTACTTC.

This clonotype has more than one count but fewer than ten. The J gene is TRBJ2-3, the V gene TRBV12-3 or TRBV12-4; 7 positions match TRBD2. The CDR3 loop spans 16 amino acids. V dropped 3 bases and J dropped 4; count of bases not matched to a gene: 10. The CDR3 DNA reads TGTGCCAGCAGTTTCCGGGCGGGAGAGACTGCAGATACGCAGTATTTT. This sequence encodes CASSFRAGETADTQYF.